This TCR beta chain was captured by sequencing in a study of CD8+ T cells in alopecia areata. Treatment defined: oral pan-JAK inhibitor, 5-10 mg twice daily. There are 16 residues in the CDR3. With 6 bases removed from V and 5 bases from J, the gap between germline ends came to 22 bases. Germline CDR1 and CDR2: MNHEY and SMNVEV (reference sequence). It was cDNA, reverse transcribed from extracted RNA, that served as the sequencing template. Here immunoSEQ multiplex PCR was the method, and the copy in TCRdb shows in-frame clones only, minus some. Among about 180,000 clones, approximately 50% were seen once, and the ten largest hold about a tenth. In this sample, this clone turned up a few times.

The rearrangement uses TRBV27 and TRBJ2-5; D perhaps matches TRBD1 (6 bases). The source was CD8+ T cells sorted from blood, collected at week 52, from a patient treated with tofacitinib. The receptor was derived from a human donor with alopecia areata. The CDR3: CASSPLVEGGGETQYF. CDR3 bases: TGTGCCAGCAGCCCTCTTGTCGAAGGGGGTGGGGAGACCCAGTACTTC.